This T cell receptor (beta chain) was observed in a study of T cells after yellow fever vaccination. About the research overall: It was SMART-Seq v4 Ultra Low Input that prepared the fractions with low cell numbers.

MiXCR, run by TCRdb on the 5' RACE reads, gives a single entry per CDR3 protein. The sample holds 250,000 to 400,000 distinct CDR3 sequences, about 4% seen once. Germline lookup yields CDR1 SGDLS and CDR2 YYNGEE. The CDR3 totals 14 residues. The germline V and J ends were trimmed by 3 bases and 1 base, with 10 bases remaining between them. On this clonotype itself: As yet, its antigen is unknown.

General study results and limits: Bulk-population clonotypes that are abundant could appear as contaminants in FACS-sorted repertoires. Most clones from primary vaccination were detected again post-booster (roughly 96% CD4, roughly 85% CD8).

This receptor was obtained from a man younger than 35 who received the YFV17D yellow fever vaccine. This material consisted of PBMCs, taken 5 days after the yellow fever booster vaccination. The V call is TRBV9, the J call TRBJ1-1; the D is unclear. In nucleotides, the CDR3 is TGTGCCAGCAGCGGCCGGGATGGGAACACTGAAGCTTTCTTT. Its protein product is CASSGRDGNTEAFF. The full variable domain, with the rest looked up from reference TRBV9 and TRBJ1-1, is DSGVTQTPKHLITATGQRVTLRCSPRSGDLSVYWYQQSLDQGLQFLIQYYNGEERAKGNILERFSAQQFPDLHSELNLSSLELGDSALYFCASSGRDGNTEAFFGQGTRLTVV.